This T cell receptor (beta chain) was profiled in a study of cytomegalovirus exposure and HLA in healthy donors. At the level of the study: HLA-typed donors contributed 65 million to 85 million unique TCRs, which were held in an early data release.

Findings and limits, study-wide: Sequencing likely produced, as an artifact, a cluster of highly shared sequence variants. Most TCR sequences were rare, but some public TCRs occurred in many donors. The study carried out a later analysis of TCR beta sequences. It associated some 15,000 of them with specific HLA alleles at a false discovery rate of 0.05.

Germline CDR1 is SGHDT and CDR2 is YYEEEE. CDR3 length: 15 amino acids. The V end lost 1 base, the J end lost 0 bases, and 7 bases lay between the germline ends. Comment on this clone: Its cognate antigen is unknown.

The PCR made use of 60 Vbeta and 13 Jbeta primers. Clones were sequenced by immunoSEQ multiplex PCR, and TCRdb holds only the in-frame ones, with some missing. The table includes 190,000 or so clones, around four fifths detected once. The rearrangement links TRBV5-6 to TRBJ1-4; D gene uncertain. The source is a woman between 50 and 59 years old in good health and CMV-seropositive. The specimen sequenced was PBMCs. This chain's CDR3 is CASSLTGATNEKLFF. The CDR3 nucleotides read TGTGCCAGCAGCTTGACGGGAGCAACTAATGAAAAACTGTTTTTT. Looking up the rest from reference TRBV5-6 and TRBJ1-4 gives the full variable domain: DAGVTQSPTHLIKTRGQQVTLRCSPKSGHDTVSWYQQALGQGPQFIFQYYEEEERQRGNFPDRFSGHQFPNYSSELNVNALLLGDSALYLCASSLTGATNEKLFFGSGTQLSVL.